These 3 T cell receptor beta chains originate from one sample sequenced in a study of prognosis after radiotherapy for stage I lung cancer. The authors amplified TCR beta CDR3 from genomic DNA using two-round multiplex PCR. Amplification during the initial PCR round employed primers specific to each TRBV and TRBJ gene. TCRdb reprocessed the multiplex PCR reads with MiXCR, giving one entry per CDR3 protein. The sample carries about 20,000 distinct CDR3 sequences, approximately 45% recorded once. Sequencing was performed on PBMCs, taken before or after stereotactic body radiation therapy (not recorded which). These receptors were obtained from a donor over 45 with non-small cell lung cancer.

This clonotype was seen at least ten times. The rearrangement uses TRBV9 and TRBJ2-2, with 7 nucleotides matching TRBD1. Germline V gene sequence: CDR1 SGDLS, CDR2 YYNGEE. The CDR3 length is 14 residues. The junction had 4 bases not matched to a gene; V was cut back by 5 bases and J by 3 bases. In DNA form, the CDR3 reads TGTGCCAGCAGACCGGGACAGCACACCGGGGAGCTGTTTTTT. Translation gives CASRPGQHTGELFF.

This clonotype was found many times. The V call is TRBV7-2, the J call TRBJ2-7, with D possibly TRBD1 on 5 matching bases. CDR3 length: 14 amino acids. Per germline, CDR1 SGHTA and CDR2 FQGNSA. The ends were cut back, 5 bases at V and 4 bases at J, with 15 bases in the middle. CDR3 sequence (DNA): TGTGCCAGCAGCGTTGACGGCAGGGTTTACGAGCAGTACTTC. Amino acid sequence: CASSVDGRVYEQYF.

Concerning this clonotype itself: The junction departs from germline at one end; a sequencing error may be responsible. The chain employs TRBV7-7 and TRBJ2-2; 10 bases fit TRBD2. This CDR3 spans 15 amino acids. The germline V gene encodes CDR1 SSHAT and CDR2 FNYEAQ (reference sequence). CDR3 region: CASSFEAGGVGELLF. CDR3 DNA sequence: TGTGCCAGCAGCTTTGAAGCGGGAGGGGTCGGGGAGCTGCTTTTT.